These T cell receptor beta chains were read from a single sample in a study of memory CD4+ T cells and cytomegalovirus serostatus. Clones were sequenced by immunoSEQ multiplex PCR, and TCRdb holds only the in-frame ones, with some missing. The sample contains about 50,000 clones, around 77% of which appear only once. The sequencing sample was made of memory CD4+ T cells from blood. Receptors were obtained from an adult in good health and CMV-seronegative. CDR3s include the opening cysteine and the closing phenylalanine or tryptophan. The order of the fields is J gene, clone size, V gene, CDR3 length, D gene, CDR3 protein, CDR3 DNA. D genes are given only for firm matches. Clone size, where shown, is once, few, many, or a class for clones that have expanded.

J gene: TRBJ2-7
clone size: -
V gene: TRBV28
CDR3 length: 14
D gene: TRBD2
CDR3 protein: CASSLPGGGREQYF
CDR3 DNA: TGTGCCAGCAGTTTACCCGGGGGGGGGCGAGAGCAGTACTTC

J gene: TRBJ2-5
clone size: -
V gene: TRBV29-1
CDR3 length: 18
D gene: -
CDR3 protein: CSVERVRGPSTIQETQYF
CDR3 DNA: TGCAGCGTTGAAAGAGTACGGGGACCTTCTACTATCCAAGAGACCCAGTACTTC

J gene: TRBJ1-1
clone size: -
V gene: TRBV7-9
CDR3 length: 12
D gene: -
CDR3 protein: CASSFGPDAAFF
CDR3 DNA: TGTGCCAGCAGCTTCGGGCCTGATGCGGCTTTCTTT

J gene: TRBJ2-7
clone size: -
V gene: TRBV7-2
CDR3 length: 16
D gene: -
CDR3 protein: CASSLRSGSWEYEQYF
CDR3 DNA: TGTGCCAGCAGCTTAAGGTCCGGCAGTTGGGAATACGAGCAGTACTTC

J gene: TRBJ2-1
clone size: -
V gene: TRBV29-1
CDR3 length: 14
D gene: -
CDR3 protein: CSVTPAFLGDEQFF
CDR3 DNA: TGCAGCGTCACCCCCGCGTTTCTCGGGGATGAGCAGTTCTTC

J gene: TRBJ1-1
clone size: -
V gene: TRBV6-1
CDR3 length: 15
D gene: TRBD1
CDR3 protein: CASSEAPQGGTEAFF
CDR3 DNA: TGTGCCAGCAGTGAAGCGCCGCAGGGGGGCACTGAAGCTTTCTTT

J gene: TRBJ1-2
clone size: -
V gene: TRBV25-1
CDR3 length: 16
D gene: -
CDR3 protein: CASSAFSPDTNYGYTF
CDR3 DNA: TGTGCCAGCAGTGCCTTCTCCCCGGATACTAACTATGGCTACACCTTC

J gene: TRBJ1-1
clone size: -
V gene: TRBV30
CDR3 length: 11
D gene: -
CDR3 protein: CAWSRSTEAFF
CDR3 DNA: TGTGCCTGGAGCCGCAGCACTGAAGCTTTCTTT

J gene: TRBJ2-5
clone size: -
V gene: TRBV15
CDR3 length: 17
D gene: TRBD1
CDR3 protein: CATSSPSGTGNRETQYF
CDR3 DNA: TGTGCCACCAGCAGCCCGTCCGGGACAGGGAATCGAGAGACCCAGTACTTC

J gene: TRBJ1-5
clone size: -
V gene: TRBV7-2
CDR3 length: 17
D gene: -
CDR3 protein: CASSSGGGGPGNQPQHF
CDR3 DNA: TGTGCCAGCAGCTCCGGAGGGGGGGGTCCAGGCAATCAGCCCCAGCATTTT

J gene: TRBJ2-1
clone size: once
V gene: TRBV29-1
CDR3 length: 15
D gene: TRBD2
CDR3 protein: CSVDIDGGAGNEQFF
CDR3 DNA: TGCAGCGTTGACATTGACGGGGGGGCAGGCAATGAGCAGTTCTTC